This T cell receptor (beta chain) derives from a study of blood T cells in healthy people across ages. Study results and limitations: There was a strong correlation between TCR beta diversity and naive T cell percentage. Significant beta diversity loss was already apparent by age roughly 44, declining roughly linearly.

This clonotype was picked up a small number of times. Its antigen is undetermined. Primers used in a second PCR of roughly 7 to 11 cycles were a sample-barcoded 5' primer and a J-beta primer mix. All samples yielded 2.5 million or more CDR3-containing paired-end reads. One entry per CDR3 protein, called by TCRdb with MiXCR from the 5' RACE reads. Here the sample spans under 800,000 distinct CDR3 sequences, more than 20% being singletons. V was trimmed by 2 bases and J by 0 bases, leaving 7 bases between them. The CDR3 is made up of 15 amino acids. The germline gives CDR1 SNHLY, CDR2 FYNNEI. Each donor's blood draw was 8.5 to 10 milliliters of peripheral blood.

The source is a man aged 65 to 79 in good health. The rearrangement links TRBV2 to TRBJ1-4; the D gene is possibly TRBD1 (5 bases). Source material: blood. CDR3 DNA sequence: TGTGCCAGCAGTGAAACGGGGGCAACTAATGAAAAACTGTTTTTT. Protein product: CASSETGATNEKLFF.